This T cell receptor beta chain was retrieved from a study of T cells after yellow fever vaccination. V lost 10 bases, J lost 7 bases, and 10 bases lay in between. This CDR3 has 11 residues. Per the germline V gene, CDR1 is MNHEY and CDR2 is SMNVEV (reference sequence). TCRdb fed the 5' RACE reads into MiXCR, producing one record per CDR3 protein. In the table there are more than 300,000 distinct CDR3 sequences, roughly a tenth of which are singletons. Study findings and constraints: The booster response re-showed most primary clones: 96% CD4, over 80% CD8.

In regard to this clonotype: Antigen unknown.

This TCR came from a man between 18 and 29 years old who received the YFV17D yellow fever vaccine. Sequencing used CD4+ T cells sorted from PBMCs, obtained 45 days after the yellow fever booster vaccination. The V gene is TRBV27, the J gene TRBJ1-4; no firm D call. Written as DNA, the CDR3 is TGTGCCAACCTCAAAGGTGAAAAACTGTTTTTT. As protein: CANLKGEKLFF.